This T cell receptor beta chain was observed in a study of blood T cells in healthy people across ages. This clonotype was detected only a few times. Its antigen is not known. The study isolated at least 6.5 million PBMCs from each sample. Findings and limits, study-wide: TCR beta diversity was tightly associated with the proportion of naive T cells.

Sample-barcoded 5' priming and a J-beta primer mix drove a second PCR of 7 to 11 cycles. TCRdb reanalysed the 5' RACE reads using MiXCR and keeps one entry per CDR3 protein. The table records approximately 580,000 distinct CDR3 sequences, 24% of them present only once. The CDR3 totals 13 residues. V was cut by 5 bases and J by 10 bases, with 15 bases left in between. The data were also submitted as part of a second study, on T cells of mothers and their children.

The chain couples TRBV23-1 to TRBJ2-1; a weak D match, TRBD2 (5 bases). TRBV23-1 is an ORF for which the function is uncertain. The sequence came from a boy aged 10-17 years in good health. Sequences were obtained from blood. CDR3 bases: TGCGCCAGCAGTGGAGGACCTAGGTTGGAGCAGTTCTTC. It is translated as CASSGGPRLEQFF.